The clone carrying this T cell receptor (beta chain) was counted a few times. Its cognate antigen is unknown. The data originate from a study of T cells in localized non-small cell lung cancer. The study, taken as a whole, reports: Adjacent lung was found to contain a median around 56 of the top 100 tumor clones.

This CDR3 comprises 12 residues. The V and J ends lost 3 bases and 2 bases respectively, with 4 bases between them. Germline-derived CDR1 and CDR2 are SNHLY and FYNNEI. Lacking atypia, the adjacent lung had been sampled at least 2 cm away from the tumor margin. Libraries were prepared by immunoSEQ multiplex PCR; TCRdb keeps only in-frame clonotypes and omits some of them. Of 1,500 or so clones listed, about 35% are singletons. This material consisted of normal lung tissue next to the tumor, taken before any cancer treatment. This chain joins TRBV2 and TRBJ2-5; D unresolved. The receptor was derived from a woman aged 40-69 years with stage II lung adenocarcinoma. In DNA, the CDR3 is TGTGCCAGCAGTGAGAATCAAGAGACCCAGTACTTC. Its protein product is CASSENQETQYF.